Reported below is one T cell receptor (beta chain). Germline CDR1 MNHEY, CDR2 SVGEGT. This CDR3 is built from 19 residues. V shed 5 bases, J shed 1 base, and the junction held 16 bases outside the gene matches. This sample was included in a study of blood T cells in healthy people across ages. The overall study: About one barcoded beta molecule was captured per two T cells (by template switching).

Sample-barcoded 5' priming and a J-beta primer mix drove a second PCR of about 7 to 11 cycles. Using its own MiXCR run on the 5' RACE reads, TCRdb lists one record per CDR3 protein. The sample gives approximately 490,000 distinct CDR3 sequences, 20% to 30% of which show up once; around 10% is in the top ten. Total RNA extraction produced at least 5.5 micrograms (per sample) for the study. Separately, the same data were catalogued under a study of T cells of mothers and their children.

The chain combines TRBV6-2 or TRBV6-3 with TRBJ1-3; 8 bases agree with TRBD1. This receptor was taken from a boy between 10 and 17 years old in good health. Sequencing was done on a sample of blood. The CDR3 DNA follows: TGTGCCAGCAGTCGTCGGCCACAGGGGGTAGGAGGATCTGGAAACACCATATATTTT. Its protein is CASSRRPQGVGGSGNTIYF.